Listed here is a single T cell receptor (delta chain). Its antigen is not yet known. With only one base between it and a far larger clone, this is likely a read error. At the DNA level, this CDR3 is encoded by other sequences in the same sample as well. The entry originates in a study of γδ T cells in repeated Plasmodium falciparum infection (dated by TCRdb to the early 2020s). Notes on the research overall: The natural-infection arm enrolled Malian children exposed to intense seasonal malaria transmission and compared the Malian children with Australian children matched for age and gender. Malian gammadelta TCR repertoires were analysed cross-sectionally during no-transmission periods and were analysed longitudinally across acute febrile malaria episodes. Four controlled human malaria infections were administered to a few malaria-naive U.S. adults over approximately 580 days by bites from P. falciparum NF54-infected Anopheles stephensi mosquitoes. Samples were collected from controlled-infection subjects at baseline, immediately before selected infections, and 21 days after each infection. In the study, the shaping of the human gammadelta T cell repertoire by repeated Plasmodium falciparum infection was examined using natural infection in Mali and controlled human malaria infection.

Beyond this particular receptor, the publication reports: In Vdelta2-negative gammadelta TCR repertoires, which were largely Vdelta1+, repeated controlled infections appeared to drive waves of new clonotype selection. Vdelta2-negative gammadelta TCR repertoires from Malian children appeared more clonally expanded, less diverse and less shared than those of Australian children. Generalizability was limited because the Malian cohort was drawn from a small rural village of predominantly one ethnic group. Vgamma9/Vdelta2+ TCR repertoires kept a highly stable polyclonal repertoire across time and infection, and many TCRgamma sequences overlapped between individuals. The controlled-infection cohort was small, limiting analysis of inter-individual variability in gammadelta T cell responses.

For bulk TCR repertoire analysis, Vgamma9/Vdelta2+ and Vdelta2-negative gammadelta T cell populations were flow-sorted out of peripheral blood mononuclear cells. The CDR3, from cysteine to phenylalanine, totals 16 residues. This entry keeps only the CDR3 DNA: 48 bases, framed from base 1. Based on the germline V gene, the CDR1 and CDR2 sequences are TSWWSYY and QGS. Receptors were amplified or captured by multiplex PCR. Sequencing used an Illumina MiSeq. Each sorted gammadelta T cell sample was sequenced for both the TCR gamma (TRG) and TCR delta (TRD) chains. Regarding the original processing steps: The repertoire analyses drew on clonotype tree plots, the accumulated frequency of the top 20 clonotypes, and diversity index (DI) and D75 metrics. With CATT, TCRdb called clones again from the public reads; duplicate DNA rows were later joined. Clone size and V and J calls follow TCRdb, not the original study. The sample contains 80,000 to 95,000 delta-chain clones, approximately 1.5% of them found a single time. In total, the top ten clones hold approximately 10% of the sample.

The V and J segments used are TRDV1 and TRDJ1; TRDD3 agrees with 10 junctional bases. TCRdb is silent on the J gene; assignment here came from matching the DNA to germline. The sequencing input was gamma-delta T cells from blood. The sequence derives from a pool of human donors (malaria-infected and uninfected, not separated). CDR3 region: CALGESSRTGGYKLIF. The DNA sequence follows: TGTGCCCTTGGGGAATCCTCCCGTACTGGGGGATATAAACTCATCTTT.